Listed here is a single TCR beta chain. Compared with germline, one end of the junction differs, possibly owing to a read error. This record belongs to a study of blood T cell repertoires in COVID-19. Recruits, aged roughly 18 to 90 years, lived in 24 US areas. Participant-given clinical history determined each cohort assignment. Before being deemed recovered, Cohort 3 donors had two negative PCRs, clearance, or symptom resolution. Method: immunoSEQ multiplex PCR; TCRdb's copy keeps in-frame clones and lacks some. Of fewer than 200,000 clones listed, roughly 80% are singletons. This CDR3 comprises 15 residues. Germline CDR1 and CDR2: MNHEY and SVGAGI.

This chain connects TRBV6-5 to TRBJ1-6; no firm D call. This TCR came from a middle-aged man who had recovered from COVID-19. Specimen: PBMCs or T cells enriched from blood (not recorded which). CDR3 amino acids: CASSSRLSNNSPLHF. For the CDR3, the DNA is TGTGCCAGCAGTTCCAGGTTAAGTAATAACTCACCCCTCCACTTT.